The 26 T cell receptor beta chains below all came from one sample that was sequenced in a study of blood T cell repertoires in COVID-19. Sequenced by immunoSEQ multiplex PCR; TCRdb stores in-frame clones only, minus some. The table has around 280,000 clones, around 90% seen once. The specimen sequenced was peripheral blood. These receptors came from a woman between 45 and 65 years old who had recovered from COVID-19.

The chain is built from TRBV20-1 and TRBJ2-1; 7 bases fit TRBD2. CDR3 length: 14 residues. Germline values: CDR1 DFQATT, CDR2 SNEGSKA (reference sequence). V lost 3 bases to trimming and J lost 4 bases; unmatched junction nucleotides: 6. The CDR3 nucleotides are TGCAGTGCTAGTCGGCGGGAGAATTACAATGAGCAGTTCTTC. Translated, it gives CSASRRENYNEQFF.

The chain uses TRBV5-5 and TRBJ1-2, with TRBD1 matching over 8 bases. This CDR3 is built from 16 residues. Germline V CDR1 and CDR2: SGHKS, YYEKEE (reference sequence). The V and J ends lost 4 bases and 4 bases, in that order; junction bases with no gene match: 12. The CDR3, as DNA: TGTGCCAGCAGCCCCATAGACAGGGGTTCTTTCTATGGCTACACCTTC. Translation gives CASSPIDRGSFYGYTF.

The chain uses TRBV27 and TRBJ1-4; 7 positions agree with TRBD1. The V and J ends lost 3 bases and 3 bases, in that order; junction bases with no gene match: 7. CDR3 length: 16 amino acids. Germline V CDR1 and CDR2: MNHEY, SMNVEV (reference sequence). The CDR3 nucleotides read TGTGCCAGCAGTTTTATAGGGGGCGCGGCTAATGAAAAACTGTTTTTT. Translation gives CASSFIGGAANEKLFF. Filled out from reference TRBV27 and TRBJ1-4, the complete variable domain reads EAQVTQNPRYLITVTGKKLTVTCSQNMNHEYMSWYRQDPGLGLRQIYYSMNVEVTDKGDVPEGYKVSRKEKRNFPLILESPSPNQTSLYFCASSFIGGAANEKLFFGSGTQLSVL.

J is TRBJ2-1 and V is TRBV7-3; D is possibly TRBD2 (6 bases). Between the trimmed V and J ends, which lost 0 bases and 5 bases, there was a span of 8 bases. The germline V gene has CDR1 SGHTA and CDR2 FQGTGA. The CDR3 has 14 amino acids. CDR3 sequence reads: CASSLTGGNNEQFF. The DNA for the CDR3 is TGTGCCAGCAGCTTAACGGGGGGAAACAATGAGCAGTTCTTC.

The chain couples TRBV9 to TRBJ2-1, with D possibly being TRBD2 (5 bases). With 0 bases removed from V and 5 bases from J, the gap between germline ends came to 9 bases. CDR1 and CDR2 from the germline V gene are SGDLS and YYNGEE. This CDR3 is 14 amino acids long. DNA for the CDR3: TGTGCCAGCAGCGTAGCACTAGTCCACAATGAGCAGTTCTTC. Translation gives CASSVALVHNEQFF.

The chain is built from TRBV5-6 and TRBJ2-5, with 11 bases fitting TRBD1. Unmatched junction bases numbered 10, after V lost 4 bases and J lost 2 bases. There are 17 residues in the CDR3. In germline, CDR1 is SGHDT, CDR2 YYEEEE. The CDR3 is CASSPGPGQGAQETQYF. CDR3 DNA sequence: TGTGCCAGCAGCCCGGGGCCCGGACAGGGGGCACAAGAGACCCAGTACTTC.

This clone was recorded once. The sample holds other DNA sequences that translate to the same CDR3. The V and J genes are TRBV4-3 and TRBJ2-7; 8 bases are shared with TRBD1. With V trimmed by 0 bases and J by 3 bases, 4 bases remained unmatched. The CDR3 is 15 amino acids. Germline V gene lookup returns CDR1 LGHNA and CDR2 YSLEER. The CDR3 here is CASSQDRTGNYEQYF. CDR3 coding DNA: TGCGCCAGCAGCCAAGATAGGACAGGGAACTACGAGCAGTACTTC.

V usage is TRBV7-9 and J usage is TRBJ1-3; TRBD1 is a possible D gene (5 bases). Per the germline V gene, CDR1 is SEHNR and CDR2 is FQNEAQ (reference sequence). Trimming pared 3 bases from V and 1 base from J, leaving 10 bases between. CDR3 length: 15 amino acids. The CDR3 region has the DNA TGTGCCAGCAGCTTCCGGACAAGTTCTGGAAACACCATATATTTT. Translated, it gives CASSFRTSSGNTIYF.

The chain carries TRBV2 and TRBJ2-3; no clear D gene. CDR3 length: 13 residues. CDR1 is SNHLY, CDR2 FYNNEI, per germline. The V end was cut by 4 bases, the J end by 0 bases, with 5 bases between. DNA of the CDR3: TGTGCCAGCAGTGGTTATAGCACAGATACGCAGTATTTT. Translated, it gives CASSGYSTDTQYF.

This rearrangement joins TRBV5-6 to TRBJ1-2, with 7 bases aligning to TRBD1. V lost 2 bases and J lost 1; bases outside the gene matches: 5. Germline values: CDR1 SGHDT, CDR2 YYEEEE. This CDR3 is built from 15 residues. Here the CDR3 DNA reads TGTGCCAGCAGCTTAGGGGGACAGTTTAACTATGGCTACACCTTC. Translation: CASSLGGQFNYGYTF. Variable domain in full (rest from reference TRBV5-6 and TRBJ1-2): DAGVTQSPTHLIKTRGQQVTLRCSPKSGHDTVSWYQQALGQGPQFIFQYYEEEERQRGNFPDRFSGHQFPNYSSELNVNALLLGDSALYLCASSLGGQFNYGYTFGSGTRLTVV.

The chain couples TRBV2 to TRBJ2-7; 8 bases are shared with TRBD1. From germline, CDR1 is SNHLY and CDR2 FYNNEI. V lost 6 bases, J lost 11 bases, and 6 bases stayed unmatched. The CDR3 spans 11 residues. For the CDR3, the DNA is TGTGCCAGCAGCTACACGGACAGGGAGTACTTC. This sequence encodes CASSYTDREYF.

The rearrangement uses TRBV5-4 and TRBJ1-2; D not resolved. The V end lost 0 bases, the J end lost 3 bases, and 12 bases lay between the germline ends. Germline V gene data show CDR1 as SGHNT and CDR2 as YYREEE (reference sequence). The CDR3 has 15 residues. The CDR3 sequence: CASSLGAPSDYGYTF. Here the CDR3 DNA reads TGTGCCAGCAGCTTGGGGGCCCCGTCCGACTATGGCTACACCTTC.

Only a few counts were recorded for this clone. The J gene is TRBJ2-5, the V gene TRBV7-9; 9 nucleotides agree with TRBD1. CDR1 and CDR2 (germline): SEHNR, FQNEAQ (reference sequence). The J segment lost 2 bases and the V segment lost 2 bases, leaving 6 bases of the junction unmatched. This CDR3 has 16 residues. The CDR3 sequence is CASSLSGTGSQETQYF. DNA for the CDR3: TGTGCCAGCAGCTTATCTGGGACAGGGAGTCAAGAGACCCAGTACTTC.

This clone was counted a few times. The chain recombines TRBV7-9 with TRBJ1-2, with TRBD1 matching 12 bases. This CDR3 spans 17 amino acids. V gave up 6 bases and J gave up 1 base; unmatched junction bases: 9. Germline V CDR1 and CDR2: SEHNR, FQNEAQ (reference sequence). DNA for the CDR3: TGTGCCAGCAGGGCGCGGGACAGGGGGCAGGGTAACTATGGCTACACCTTC. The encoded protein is CASRARDRGQGNYGYTF. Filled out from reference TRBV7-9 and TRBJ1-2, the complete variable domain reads DTGVSQNPRHKITKRGQNVTFRCDPISEHNRLYWYRQTLGQGPEFLTYFQNEAQLEKSRLLSDRFSAERPKGSFSTLEIQRTEQGDSAMYLCASRARDRGQGNYGYTFGSGTRLTVV.

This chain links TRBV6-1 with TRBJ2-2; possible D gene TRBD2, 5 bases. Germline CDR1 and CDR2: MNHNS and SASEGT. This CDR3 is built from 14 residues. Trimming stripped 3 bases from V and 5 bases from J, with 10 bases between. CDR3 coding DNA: TGTGCCAGCAGTGAGCCCCCGGGGACCGGGGAGCTGTTTTTT. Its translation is CASSEPPGTGELFF.

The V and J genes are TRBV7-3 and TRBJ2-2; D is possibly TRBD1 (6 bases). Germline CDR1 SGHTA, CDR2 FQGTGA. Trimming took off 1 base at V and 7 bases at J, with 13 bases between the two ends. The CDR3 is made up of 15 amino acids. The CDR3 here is CASSLMTVGGGELFF. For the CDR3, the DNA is TGTGCCAGCAGCTTAATGACTGTAGGGGGCGGGGAGCTGTTTTTT.

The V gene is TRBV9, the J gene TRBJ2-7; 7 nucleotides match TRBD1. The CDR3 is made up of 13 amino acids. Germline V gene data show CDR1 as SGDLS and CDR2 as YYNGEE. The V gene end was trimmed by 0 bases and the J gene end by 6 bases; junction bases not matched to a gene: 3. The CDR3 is CASSVEAGGEQYF. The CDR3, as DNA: TGTGCCAGCAGCGTAGAGGCAGGGGGCGAGCAGTACTTC.

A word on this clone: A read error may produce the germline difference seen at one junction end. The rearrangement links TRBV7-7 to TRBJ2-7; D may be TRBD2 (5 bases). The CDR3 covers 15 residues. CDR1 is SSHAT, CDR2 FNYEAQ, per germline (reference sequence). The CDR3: CASSLALGSNYEQYF. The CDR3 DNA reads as TGTGCTAGCAGCTTAGCGCTAGGTTCTAACTACGAGCAGTACTTC.

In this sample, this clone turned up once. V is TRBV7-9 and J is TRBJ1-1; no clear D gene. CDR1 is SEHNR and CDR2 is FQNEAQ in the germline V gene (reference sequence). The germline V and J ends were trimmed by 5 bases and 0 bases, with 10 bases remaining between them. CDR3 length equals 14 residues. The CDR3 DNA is TGTGCCAGCAGCCAGGCACAAATGAACACTGAAGCTTTCTTT. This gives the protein CASSQAQMNTEAFF.

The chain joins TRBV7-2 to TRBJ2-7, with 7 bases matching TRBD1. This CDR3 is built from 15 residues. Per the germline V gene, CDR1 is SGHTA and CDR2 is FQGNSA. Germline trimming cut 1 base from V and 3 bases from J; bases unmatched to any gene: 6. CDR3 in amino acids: CASSLGTGGNYEQYF. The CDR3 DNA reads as TGTGCCAGCAGCTTAGGGACAGGAGGTAACTACGAGCAGTACTTC.

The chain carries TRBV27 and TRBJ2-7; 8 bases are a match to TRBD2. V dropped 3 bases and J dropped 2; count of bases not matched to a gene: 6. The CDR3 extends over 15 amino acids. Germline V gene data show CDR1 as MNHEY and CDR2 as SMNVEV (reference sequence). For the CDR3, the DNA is TGTGCCAGCAGTTTTAGCGGGATCCTAGCCTACGAGCAGTACTTC. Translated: CASSFSGILAYEQYF.

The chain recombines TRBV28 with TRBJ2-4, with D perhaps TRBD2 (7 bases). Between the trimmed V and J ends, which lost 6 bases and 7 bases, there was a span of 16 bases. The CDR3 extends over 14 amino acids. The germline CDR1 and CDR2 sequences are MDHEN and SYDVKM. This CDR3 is CASSSTGGGNIQYF. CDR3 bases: TGTGCCAGCAGCAGTACGGGGGGCGGGAACATTCAGTACTTC.

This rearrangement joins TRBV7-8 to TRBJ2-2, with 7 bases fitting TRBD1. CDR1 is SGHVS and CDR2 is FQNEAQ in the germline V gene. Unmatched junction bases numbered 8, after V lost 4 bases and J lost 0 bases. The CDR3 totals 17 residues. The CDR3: CASSWMTTGPNTGELFF. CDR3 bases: TGTGCCAGCAGCTGGATGACGACAGGGCCGAACACCGGGGAGCTGTTTTTT.

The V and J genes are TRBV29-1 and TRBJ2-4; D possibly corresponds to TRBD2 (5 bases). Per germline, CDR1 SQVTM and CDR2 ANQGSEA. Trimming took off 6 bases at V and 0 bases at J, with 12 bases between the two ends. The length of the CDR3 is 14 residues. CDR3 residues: CSVSGRGAKNIQYF. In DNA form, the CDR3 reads TGCAGCGTCTCTGGACGGGGAGCCAAAAACATTCAGTACTTC.

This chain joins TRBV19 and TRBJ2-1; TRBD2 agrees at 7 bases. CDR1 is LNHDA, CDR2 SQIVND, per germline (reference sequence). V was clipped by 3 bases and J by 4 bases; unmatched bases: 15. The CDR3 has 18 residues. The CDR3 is CASSMGGPSTRVYNEQFF. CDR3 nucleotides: TGTGCCAGTAGTATGGGAGGGCCCAGCACGCGGGTTTACAATGAGCAGTTCTTC.

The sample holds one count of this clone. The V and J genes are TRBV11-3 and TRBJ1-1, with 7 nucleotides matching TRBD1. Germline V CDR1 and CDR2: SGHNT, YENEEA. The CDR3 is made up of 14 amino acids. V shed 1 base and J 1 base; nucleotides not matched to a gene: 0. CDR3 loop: CASSLGQGNTEAFF. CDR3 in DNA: TGTGCCAGCAGCTTAGGACAGGGGAACACTGAAGCTTTCTTT.